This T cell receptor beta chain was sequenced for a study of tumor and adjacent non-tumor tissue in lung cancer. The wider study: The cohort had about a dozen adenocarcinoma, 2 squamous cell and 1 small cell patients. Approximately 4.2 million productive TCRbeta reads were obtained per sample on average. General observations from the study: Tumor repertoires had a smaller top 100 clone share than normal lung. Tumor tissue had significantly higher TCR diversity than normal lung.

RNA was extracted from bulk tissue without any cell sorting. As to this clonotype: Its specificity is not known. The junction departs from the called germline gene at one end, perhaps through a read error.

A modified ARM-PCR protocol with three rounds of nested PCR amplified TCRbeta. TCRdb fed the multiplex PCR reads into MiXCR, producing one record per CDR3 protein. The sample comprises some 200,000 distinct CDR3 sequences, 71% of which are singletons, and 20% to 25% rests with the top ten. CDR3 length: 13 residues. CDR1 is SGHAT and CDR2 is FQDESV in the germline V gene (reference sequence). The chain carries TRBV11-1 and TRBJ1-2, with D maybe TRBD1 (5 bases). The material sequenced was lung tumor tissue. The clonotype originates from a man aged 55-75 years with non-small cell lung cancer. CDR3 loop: CASILGHSYGYIF. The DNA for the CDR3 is TGTGCCAGCATCTTAGGACACAGCTATGGCTACATCTTC. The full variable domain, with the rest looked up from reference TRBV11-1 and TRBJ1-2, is EAEVAQSPRYKITEKSQAVAFWCDPISGHATLYWYRQILGQGPELLVQFQDESVVDDSQLPKDRFSAERLKGVDSTLKIQPAELGDSAMYLCASILGHSYGYIFGSGTRLTVV.